This TCR beta chain came from a study of T cells expressing NK-cell markers. Overall study: Just one sequenced donor of eight was HCMV-seronegative, while seven were seropositive. The study's findings and limits: In roughly six donors, dominant NKG2C+ clonotypes were roughly 1.0-7.0% of CD8+ T cells.

UMIs were included in TCR beta cDNA generated by 5'RACE template switching. TCRdb reprocessed the 5' RACE reads, with one entry per CDR3 protein and no DNA. This sample's table reports about 160,000 distinct CDR3 sequences. The CDR3 covers 14 residues. As regards this clonotype: Its antigen is still unknown.

This TCR was sampled from a woman between 18 and 75 years old in good health. The J gene is TRBJ2-1, the V gene TRBV12-3 or TRBV12-4; with no DNA, the TCRdb D assignment of TRBD2 cannot be verified. The sequencing input was blood T cells: a sorted CD56 or NKG2C T cell subset, CD4+ or CD8+ T cells, or bulk PBMC T cells (not recorded which). The CDR3 here is CASNPLAGGGGQFF.